This is a list of T cell receptor beta chains from one sample in a study of blood T cells in healthy people across ages. TCRdb ran MiXCR on the 5' RACE reads and lists one entry per CDR3 protein. The data contain approximately 1,100,000 distinct CDR3 sequences, 40% to 55% of them seen just once; the ten biggest clones take up under 20%. The specimen sequenced was blood. These receptors were taken from an older woman in good health. Each CDR3 is given without its conserved first and last residue.

v_gene: TRBV6-2/TRBV6-3
j_gene: TRBJ2-3
CDR3aa: ASSRQGPSLDTQY

v_gene: TRBV7-2
j_gene: TRBJ2-7
CDR3aa: ASSLVSGTSSYEQY

v_gene: TRBV24-1
j_gene: NA
CDR3aa: ATSDPPPGQGNNEQY

v_gene: TRBV4-1
j_gene: TRBJ2-3
CDR3aa: ASSQEGASGMRNTQY

v_gene: TRBV7-9
j_gene: TRBJ2-1
CDR3aa: ASSLSGVSYNEQF

v_gene: TRBV2
j_gene: TRBJ2-1
CDR3aa: ASSEEGGGRNEQF

v_gene: TRBV6-5
j_gene: TRBJ1-1
CDR3aa: ASTRSGTSYTEAF

v_gene: TRBV20-1
j_gene: TRBJ2-1
CDR3aa: SAVAGSSQQF

v_gene: TRBV27
j_gene: TRBJ2-3
CDR3aa: ASRLAGSRTDTQY

v_gene: TRBV4-1
j_gene: TRBJ2-5
CDR3aa: ASRQGDRVQETQY

v_gene: TRBV7-9
j_gene: TRBJ1-1
CDR3aa: ASSLVPEAF

v_gene: TRBV18
j_gene: TRBJ1-1
CDR3aa: ASSSAGGANTEAF

v_gene: TRBV6-1
j_gene: NA
CDR3aa: ASSAPGQGYYEQY

v_gene: TRBV4-1
j_gene: TRBJ2-3
CDR3aa: ASSDGGGGDTQY

v_gene: TRBV20-1
j_gene: TRBJ2-4
CDR3aa: SASPPTSGTIQY

v_gene: TRBV6-5
j_gene: TRBJ2-5
CDR3aa: ASVGTRRETQY

v_gene: TRBV20-1
j_gene: TRBJ2-1
CDR3aa: SAPSDHSYNEQF

v_gene: TRBV2
j_gene: TRBJ1-2
CDR3aa: ASSREGSYGYT

v_gene: TRBV7-9
j_gene: TRBJ2-3
CDR3aa: ASSRQGLQFTDTQY

v_gene: TRBV15
j_gene: TRBJ2-5
CDR3aa: ATSREAGGRVEQY

v_gene: TRBV6-2/TRBV6-3
j_gene: TRBJ2-2
CDR3aa: ASSDQRQGANTGELF

v_gene: TRBV4-1
j_gene: TRBJ1-1
CDR3aa: VSSQDFGGGPREAF

v_gene: TRBV28
j_gene: TRBJ2-5
CDR3aa: ASSPSLGQGPGETQY

v_gene: TRBV9
j_gene: TRBJ2-1
CDR3aa: ASSVGSGLADNEQF

v_gene: TRBV27
j_gene: TRBJ2-1
CDR3aa: ASSLSSGRTNEQF

v_gene: TRBV7-7
j_gene: TRBJ2-7
CDR3aa: ASSLQRWEFYEQY

v_gene: TRBV4-1
j_gene: TRBJ2-3
CDR3aa: ASSQDRRYTDTQY

v_gene: TRBV28
j_gene: TRBJ1-1
CDR3aa: ASSRSGTGDQAF